These T cell receptor beta chains were read from a single sample in a study of technical replicates of blood from a handful of donors. Profiled with immunoSEQ multiplex PCR; TCRdb holds only in-frame clones, not every one. The table shows roughly 80,000 clones, with roughly 94% occurring only once. Sequencing input: T cells isolated from PBMCs. The receptors were sampled from a human donor in good health. Each CDR3 is given with its conserved first and last residue. The D gene is left open where the match is weak. Where a row states a size, it is once, few, many or the class of an expanded clone; other rows omit it.

>-|16|TRBJ2-3|-|TRBV4-1
TGCGCCAGCAGCCAAGCGGTGGGCCTAAGCACAGATACGCAGTATTTT
CASSQAVGLSTDTQYF
>-|11|TRBJ2-1|-|TRBV15
TGTGCCACCAGCGGAGAGAGGGAGCAGTTCTTC
CATSGEREQFF
>TRBD1|14|TRBJ2-1|-|TRBV5-1
TGCGCCAGCAGCTTGGGACAGGGGAACAATGAGCAGTTCTTC
CASSLGQGNNEQFF
>-|14|TRBJ1-1|-|TRBV6-1
TGTGCCAGCAGCCTAGGGGGGGTGAACACTGAAGCTTTCTTT
CASSLGGVNTEAFF
>-|15|TRBJ2-7|-|TRBV27
TGTGCCAGCAGTTTCCGGGGTCCTCCTGGAGGCGAGCAGTACTTC
CASSFRGPPGGEQYF
>-|13|TRBJ2-1|-|TRBV2
TGTGCCAAAGCGGGTGGTCCAAGCGGTGAGCAGTTCTTC
CAKAGGPSGEQFF
>TRBD1|14|TRBJ2-7|-|TRBV9
TGTGCCAGCAGCGTAGGAGGGGGCGGTTACGAGCAGTACTTC
CASSVGGGGYEQYF
>-|17|TRBJ1-5|-|TRBV30
TGTGCCTGGAGTCGATCCCAAATGCAGGGTAGCAATCAGCCCCAGCATTTT
CAWSRSQMQGSNQPQHF
>-|13|TRBJ2-7|-|TRBV6-5
TGTGCCAGCAGCAGGGCAGGGCCCTACGAGCAGTACTTC
CASSRAGPYEQYF
>-|15|TRBJ1-2|few|TRBV18
TGTGCCAGCTCACCACCGGTGACAGAACTTCCTGGCTACACCTTC
CASSPPVTELPGYTF
>-|15|TRBJ2-5|-|TRBV7-9
TGTGCCAGCAGCTTAGGGAGGGACGTCGAAGAGACCCAGTACTTC
CASSLGRDVEETQYF
>TRBD1|13|TRBJ1-2|once|TRBV5-1
TGCGCCAGCAGCGCGACGACAGGGTATGGCTACACCTTC
CASSATTGYGYTF
>TRBD2|15|TRBJ2-1|-|TRBV29-1
TGCAGCGCCCCAACTGGCGGGAGTATGTACAATGAGCAGTTCTTC
CSAPTGGSMYNEQFF
>-|14|TRBJ1-2|-|TRBV7-9
TGTGCCAGCAGCTTTGTAAATCAGGTAGATGGCTACACCTTC
CASSFVNQVDGYTF
>TRBD1|13|TRBJ2-4|-|TRBV5-1
TGCGCCAGCAGCTCGGGACAGGGGGATGGGCAGTACTTC
CASSSGQGDGQYF
>TRBD1|12|TRBJ2-1|-|TRBV10-2
TGCGCCAGCAGTGGGACAGGGGATGAGCAGTTCTTC
CASSGTGDEQFF
>-|12|TRBJ1-1|-|TRBV30
TGTGCCTGGAGTGTCCTGTCCACTGAAGCTTTCTTT
CAWSVLSTEAFF
>TRBD1|11|TRBJ1-1|-|TRBV20-1
TGCAGTGCTCCAGGGGGGACTGAAGCTTTCTTT
CSAPGGTEAFF
>-|15|TRBJ2-5|once|TRBV6-6
TGTGCCAGCAGTTACACACAACAGCCCCAAGAGACCCAGTACTTC
CASSYTQQPQETQYF
>TRBD2|16|TRBJ2-5|once|TRBV5-1
TGCGCCAGCAGTCTGAGGCTAGCGGGAGGGCCAGAGACCCAGTACTTC
CASSLRLAGGPETQYF
>TRBD2|15|TRBJ2-3|-|TRBV6-5
TGTGCCAGCAGTTACTCTGCGGGAGGAGCAGATACGCAGTATTTT
CASSYSAGGADTQYF
>TRBD1|14|TRBJ1-1|-|TRBV7-2
TGTGCCAGCAGCCCCCAGTGGGACAGGACCGCAGCTTTCTTT
CASSPQWDRTAAFF
>TRBD1|16|TRBJ1-1|-|TRBV5-1
TGCGCCAGCAGCTTGGACCCAGGGGGAGTGAACACTGAAGCTTTCTTT
CASSLDPGGVNTEAFF
>-|12|TRBJ2-1|-|TRBV27
TGTGCCAGCAGTGCTACCCACAATGAGCAGTTCTTC
CASSATHNEQFF
>TRBD1|14|TRBJ2-1|-|TRBV29-1
TGCAGCGTTGAAGACAGGGGGTCTATGTATGAGCAGTTCTTC
CSVEDRGSMYEQFF
>TRBD2|14|TRBJ2-1|once|TRBV29-1
TGCAGCGTTAGGACTAGCTACTCGGGCAATGAGCAGTTCTTC
CSVRTSYSGNEQFF
>-|14|TRBJ1-5|-|TRBV27
TGTGCCAGCAGTTTAGTGCAGAATAAGCAGCCCCAGCATTTT
CASSLVQNKQPQHF
>-|13|TRBJ1-1|-|TRBV19
TGTGCCAGTAGTTTTCAGGGGAACACTGAAGCTTTCTTT
CASSFQGNTEAFF
>TRBD2|16|TRBJ2-3|few|TRBV7-2
TGTGCCAGCAGCTTAACTAGCGGGAGTTACACAGATACGCAGTATTTT
CASSLTSGSYTDTQYF
>TRBD1|14|TRBJ1-1|-|TRBV27
TGTGCCAGCAGTTTCTGGACAGGGAACACTGAAGCTTTCTTT
CASSFWTGNTEAFF
>-|14|TRBJ1-1|-|TRBV23-1
TGCGCCAGCAGTCAATCCGCAGGGTACACTGAAGCTTTCTTT
CASSQSAGYTEAFF
>-|14|TRBJ2-5|-|TRBV19
TGTGCCAGTACCCCCGGTAGGGGTAAAGAGACCCAGTACTTC
CASTPGRGKETQYF
>-|14|TRBJ1-1|-|TRBV7-8
TGTGCCAGCAGCTCCGCGGCCCCGGGGTCTGAAGCTTTCTTT
CASSSAAPGSEAFF
>-|15|TRBJ2-7|-|TRBV9
TGTGCCAGCAGCGTAGACCTAGCGTCAGCCTACGAGCAGTACTTC
CASSVDLASAYEQYF
>-|12|TRBJ1-1|few|TRBV7-2
TGTGCCAGCAGCTTATGGGGCTCTGAAGCTTTCTTT
CASSLWGSEAFF
>-|13|TRBJ2-7|-|TRBV12-5
TGTGCTAGTGGTTTGGGACTCTCCTACGAGCAGTACTTC
CASGLGLSYEQYF
>-|11|TRBJ2-1|-|TRBV11-3
TGTGCCAGCAGCTTCGGAGATGAGCAGTTCTTC
CASSFGDEQFF
>TRBD1|14|TRBJ1-1|-|TRBV2
TGTGCCAGCAGTGACGACAGGGTAGGGACTGAAGCTTTCTTT
CASSDDRVGTEAFF
>-|13|TRBJ2-6|-|TRBV19
TGTGCCAGTAGACAGGCTGGGGCCAACGTCCTGACTTTC
CASRQAGANVLTF
>-|14|TRBJ1-5|-|TRBV5-1
TGCGCCAGCAGCTTGGGAGGGCACGGCCAGCCCCAGCATTTT
CASSLGGHGQPQHF
>TRBD1|14|TRBJ1-2|-|TRBV6-5
TGTGCCAGCAGTTACTCTACAGGGGGTGGTGGCTACACCTTC
CASSYSTGGGGYTF
>TRBD1|12|TRBJ2-4|-|TRBV30
TGTGCCGGGGACAGGGGGGAAAACATTCAGTACTTC
CAGDRGENIQYF
>-|13|TRBJ1-1|once|TRBV5-8
TGTGCCAGCATCCTGGCCGCTGGCACTGAAGCTTTCTTT
CASILAAGTEAFF
>TRBD2|14|TRBJ2-1|-|TRBV7-3
TGTGCCAGCAGCTACGGGGGGGAAAACAATGAGCAGTTCTTC
CASSYGGENNEQFF
>-|13|TRBJ1-1|-|TRBV5-8
TGTGCCAGCAGGGTCACAGGGAACACTGAAGCTTTCTTT
CASRVTGNTEAFF
>-|11|TRBJ2-5|-|TRBV20-1
TGCAGTGCTAGGCGGATTGAGACCCAGTACTTC
CSARRIETQYF
>-|15|TRBJ1-5|-|TRBV15
TGTGCCACCAGCAGAGTTGGGGGGGGACAAGGGCCCCAGCATTTT
CATSRVGGGQGPQHF
>TRBD2|19|TRBJ2-1|-|TRBV4-3
TGCGCCAGCAGCCAAGAGGTCTTTTCGGGACTAGCGAAGGAAAATGAGCAGTTCTTC
CASSQEVFSGLAKENEQFF
>TRBD2|13|TRBJ2-7|-|TRBV28
TGTGCCAGCAGTTTACGGGAGGGGGTCGAGCAGTACTTC
CASSLREGVEQYF
>-|15|TRBJ1-5|-|TRBV4-3
TGCGCCAGCAGCCAAGGTCGCGGCAGCAATCAGCCCCAGCATTTT
CASSQGRGSNQPQHF
>TRBD1|17|TRBJ2-7|-|TRBV4-1
TGCGCCAGCAGCCAAGAAATGGGGACAGGGAGCTCCTACGAGCAGTACTTC
CASSQEMGTGSSYEQYF
>-|14|TRBJ1-1|-|TRBV5-6
TGTGCCAGCACCGTGTTGGGAGGGAGGGCTGAAGCTTTCTTT
CASTVLGGRAEAFF
>-|12|TRBJ2-5|-|TRBV19
TGTGCCAGTAGTGCGGGGCAAGAGACCCAGTACTTC
CASSAGQETQYF